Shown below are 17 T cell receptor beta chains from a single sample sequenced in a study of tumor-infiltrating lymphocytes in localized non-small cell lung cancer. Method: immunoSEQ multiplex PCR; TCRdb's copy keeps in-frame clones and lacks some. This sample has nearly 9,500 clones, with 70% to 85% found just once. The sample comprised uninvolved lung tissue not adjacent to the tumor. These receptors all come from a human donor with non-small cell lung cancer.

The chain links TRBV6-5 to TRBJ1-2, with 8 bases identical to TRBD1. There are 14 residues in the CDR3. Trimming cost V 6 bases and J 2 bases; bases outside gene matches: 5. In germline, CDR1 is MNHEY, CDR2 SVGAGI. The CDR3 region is CASSLRTGNYGYTF. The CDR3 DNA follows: TGTGCCAGCAGCCTAAGGACAGGGAACTATGGCTACACCTTC.

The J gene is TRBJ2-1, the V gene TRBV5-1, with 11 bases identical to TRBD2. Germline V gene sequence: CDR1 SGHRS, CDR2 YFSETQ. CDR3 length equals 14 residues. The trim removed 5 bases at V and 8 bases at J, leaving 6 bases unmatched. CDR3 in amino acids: CASSSLAGVDEQFF. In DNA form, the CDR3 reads TGCGCCAGCAGTTCACTAGCGGGAGTCGATGAGCAGTTCTTC.

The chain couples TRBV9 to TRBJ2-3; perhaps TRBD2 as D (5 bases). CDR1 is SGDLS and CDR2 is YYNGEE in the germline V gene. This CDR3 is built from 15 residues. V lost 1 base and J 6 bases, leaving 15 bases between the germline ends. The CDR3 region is CASSVSVGGWDTQYF. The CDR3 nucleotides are TGTGCCAGCAGCGTATCGGTCGGAGGATGGGATACGCAGTATTTT.

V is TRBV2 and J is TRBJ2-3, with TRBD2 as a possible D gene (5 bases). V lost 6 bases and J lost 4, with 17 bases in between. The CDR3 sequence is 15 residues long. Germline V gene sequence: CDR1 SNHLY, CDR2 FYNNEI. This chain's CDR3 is CASRDGRSGPDTQYF. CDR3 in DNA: TGTGCCAGCAGAGATGGACGGAGCGGCCCAGATACGCAGTATTTT.

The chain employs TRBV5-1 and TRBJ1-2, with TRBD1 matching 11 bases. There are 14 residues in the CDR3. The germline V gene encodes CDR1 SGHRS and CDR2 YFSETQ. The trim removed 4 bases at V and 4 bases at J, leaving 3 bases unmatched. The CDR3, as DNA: TGCGCCAGCAGCCAAGGGACAGGGGGCTATGGCTACACCTTC. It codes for CASSQGTGGYGYTF. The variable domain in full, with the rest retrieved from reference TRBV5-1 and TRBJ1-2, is KAGVTQTPRYLIKTRGQQVTLSCSPISGHRSVSWYQQTPGQGLQFLFEYFSETQRNKGNFPGRFSGRQFSNSRSEMNVSTLELGDSALYLCASSQGTGGYGYTFGSGTRLTVV.

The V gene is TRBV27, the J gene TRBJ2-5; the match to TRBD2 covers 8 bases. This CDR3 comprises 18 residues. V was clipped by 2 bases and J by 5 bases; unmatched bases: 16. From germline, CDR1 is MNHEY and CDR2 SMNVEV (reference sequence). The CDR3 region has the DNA TGTGCCAGCAGTTTAAGGGTAAAGAGCGGGGGCTGGGTTGAGACCCAGTACTTC. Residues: CASSLRVKSGGWVETQYF.

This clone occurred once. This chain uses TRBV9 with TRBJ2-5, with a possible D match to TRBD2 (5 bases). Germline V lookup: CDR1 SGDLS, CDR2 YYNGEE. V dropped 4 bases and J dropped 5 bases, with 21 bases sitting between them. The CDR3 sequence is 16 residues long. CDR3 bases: TGTGCCAGCAGCCCAGATCGGTGGAGGTTGGGCGAGACCCAGTACTTC. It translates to CASSPDRWRLGETQYF.

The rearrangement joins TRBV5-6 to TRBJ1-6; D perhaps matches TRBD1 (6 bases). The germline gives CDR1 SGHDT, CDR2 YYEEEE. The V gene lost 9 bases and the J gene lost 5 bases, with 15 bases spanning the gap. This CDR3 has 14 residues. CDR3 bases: TGTGCCACCGAGAAGGGGGATAATAATTCACCCCTCCACTTT. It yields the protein CATEKGDNNSPLHF.

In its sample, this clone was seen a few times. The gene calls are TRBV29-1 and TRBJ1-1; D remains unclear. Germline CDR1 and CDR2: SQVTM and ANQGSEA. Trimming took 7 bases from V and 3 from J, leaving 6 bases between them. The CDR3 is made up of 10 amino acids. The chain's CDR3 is CSAVDTEAFF. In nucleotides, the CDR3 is TGCAGCGCGGTGGACACTGAAGCTTTCTTT.

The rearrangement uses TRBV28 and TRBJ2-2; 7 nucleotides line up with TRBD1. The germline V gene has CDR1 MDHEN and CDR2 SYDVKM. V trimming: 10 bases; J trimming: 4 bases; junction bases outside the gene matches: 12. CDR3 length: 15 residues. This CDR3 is CATFPQGVGTGELFF. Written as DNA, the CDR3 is TGTGCCACCTTTCCCCAGGGGGTCGGCACCGGGGAGCTGTTTTTT.

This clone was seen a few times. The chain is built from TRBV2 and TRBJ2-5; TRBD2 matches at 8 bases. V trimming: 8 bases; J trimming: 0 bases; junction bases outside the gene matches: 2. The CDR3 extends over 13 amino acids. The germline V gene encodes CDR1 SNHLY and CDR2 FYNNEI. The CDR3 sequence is CASSSGYQETQYF. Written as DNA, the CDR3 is TGTGCCAGCTCTAGCGGGTACCAAGAGACCCAGTACTTC.

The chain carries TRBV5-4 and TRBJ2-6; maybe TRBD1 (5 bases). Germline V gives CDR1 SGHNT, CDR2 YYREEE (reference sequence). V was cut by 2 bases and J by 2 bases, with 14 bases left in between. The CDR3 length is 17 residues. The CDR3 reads CASSFIDSLTGANVLTF. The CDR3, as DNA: TGTGCCAGCAGCTTCATTGACAGCCTTACTGGGGCCAACGTCCTGACTTTC. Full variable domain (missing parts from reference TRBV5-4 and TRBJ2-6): ETGVTQSPTHLIKTRGQQVTLRCSSQSGHNTVSWYQQALGQGPQFIFQYYREEENGRGNFPPRFSGLQFPNYSSELNVNALELDDSALYLCASSFIDSLTGANVLTFGAGSRLTVL.

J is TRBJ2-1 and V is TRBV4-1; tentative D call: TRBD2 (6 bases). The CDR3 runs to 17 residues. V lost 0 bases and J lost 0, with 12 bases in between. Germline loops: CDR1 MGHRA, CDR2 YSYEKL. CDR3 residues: CASSQEGEASSYNEQFF. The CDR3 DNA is TGCGCCAGCAGCCAAGAGGGGGAGGCGAGCTCCTACAATGAGCAGTTCTTC.

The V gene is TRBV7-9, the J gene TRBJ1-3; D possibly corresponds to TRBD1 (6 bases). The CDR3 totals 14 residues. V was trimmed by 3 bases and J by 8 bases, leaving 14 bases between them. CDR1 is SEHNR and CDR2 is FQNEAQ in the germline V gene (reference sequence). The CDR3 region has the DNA TGTGCCAGCAGCTTGCGGGGGCAGTGGGACACCATATATTTT. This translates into CASSLRGQWDTIYF.

CDR3 DNA: TGCGCCAGCAGTGAGTCGGGACAGGGACTCACAACTAATGAAAAACTGTTTTTT. It is translated as CASSESGQGLTTNEKLFF. The rearrangement joins TRBV10-2 to TRBJ1-4; TRBD1 aligns across 9 bases. This CDR3 is built from 18 residues. Germline V gene lookup returns CDR1 WSHSY and CDR2 SAAADI. Trimming took 0 bases from V and 0 from J; bases not matched to a gene: 5.

Here the CDR3 DNA reads TGTGCCAGCAGTAGGCCCAGAGGGGGTGAGACTGAAGCTTTCTTT. As protein: CASSRPRGGETEAFF. The rearrangement joins TRBV2 to TRBJ1-1; weak D call: TRBD1 (6 bases). The CDR3 is 15 amino acids. V was shortened by 5 bases and J by 5 bases, with 18 bases between the two germline ends. Germline CDR1 is SNHLY and CDR2 is FYNNEI.

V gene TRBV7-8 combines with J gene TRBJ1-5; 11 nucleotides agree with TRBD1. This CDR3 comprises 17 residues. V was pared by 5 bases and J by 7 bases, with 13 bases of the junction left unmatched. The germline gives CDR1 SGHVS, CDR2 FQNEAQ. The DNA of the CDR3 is TGTGCCAGCAGCCGGATCCGGACAGGGGGCAGGGAGCAGCCCCAGCATTTT. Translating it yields CASSRIRTGGREQPQHF.